Detailed here is one T cell receptor beta chain. These data originate in a study of blood T cell repertoires in COVID-19. Looking at the study overall: The samples span acute and convalescent COVID-19 from the United States, Italy and Spain.

As originally analysed: The authors estimated nucleated cell counts from reference gene primer amplification. Sequencing was performed with immunoSEQ multiplex PCR; in TCRdb, only in-frame clones are kept and a portion is missing. V and J calls and clone size follow that table, whereas D and trimming were derived from the DNA. The data show 85,000 to 95,000 clones, about 88% seen once. Sequencing input: peripheral blood. The clonotype comes from a woman aged 80 or over with active COVID-19.

CDR3 sequence reads: CASSLLSLTGTNTEAFF. Written as DNA, the CDR3 is TGCGCCAGCAGCTTACTCTCCCTGACAGGGACGAACACTGAAGCTTTCTTT. The chain carries TRBV5-1 and TRBJ1-1; 7 positions match TRBD1. The V and J ends lost 2 bases and 1 base, in that order; junction bases with no gene match: 11. CDR3 size: 17 residues. Germline V lookup: CDR1 SGHRS, CDR2 YFSETQ.